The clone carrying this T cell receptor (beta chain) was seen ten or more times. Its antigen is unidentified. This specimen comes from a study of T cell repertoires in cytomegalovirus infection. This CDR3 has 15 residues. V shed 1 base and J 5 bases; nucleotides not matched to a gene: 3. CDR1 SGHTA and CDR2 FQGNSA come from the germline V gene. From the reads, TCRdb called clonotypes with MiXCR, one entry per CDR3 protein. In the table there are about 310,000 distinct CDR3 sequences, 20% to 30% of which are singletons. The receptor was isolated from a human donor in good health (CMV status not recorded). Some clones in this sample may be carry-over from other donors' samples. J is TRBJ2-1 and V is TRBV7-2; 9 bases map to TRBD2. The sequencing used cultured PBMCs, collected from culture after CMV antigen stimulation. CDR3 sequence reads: CASSLELAGDNEQFF. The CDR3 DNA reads TGTGCCAGCAGCTTAGAACTAGCGGGTGACAATGAGCAGTTCTTC.